Below, 7 T cell receptor beta chains from the same sample are listed, as sequenced in a study of identical twins. TCRdb itself ran the 5' RACE reads through MiXCR, one entry per CDR3 protein. The sample includes approximately 890,000 distinct CDR3 sequences, 12% of them seen just once. These data were also reused for a study on yellow fever vaccine responses in identical twins.

Sequencing was carried out using PBMCs. The receptors come from a woman under 30 in good health.

The chain is built from TRBV6-5 and TRBJ1-5; TRBD1 is a possible D gene (5 bases). Trimming cost V 2 bases and J 5 bases, with 7 bases left between them. Germline assignment: CDR1 MNHEY and CDR2 SVGAGI. The CDR3 is made up of 13 amino acids. The CDR3 region is CASSYDRYQPQHF. CDR3 sequence (DNA): TGTGCCAGCAGTTACGACAGATATCAGCCCCAGCATTTT.

The genes are TRBV11-3 and TRBJ2-1; 13 bases align to TRBD2. From germline, CDR1 is SGHNT and CDR2 YENEEA. CDR3 length: 17 residues. The trim removed 5 bases at V and 0 bases at J, leaving 4 bases unmatched. The CDR3 loop is CASSPGTSGASYNEQFF. As DNA, the CDR3 is TGTGCCAGCAGCCCAGGGACTAGCGGGGCCTCCTACAATGAGCAGTTCTTC. The complete variable domain, with remaining parts taken from reference TRBV11-3 and TRBJ2-1, reads EAGVVQSPRYKIIEKKQPVAFWCNPISGHNTLYWYLQNLGQGPELLIRYENEEAVDDSQLPKDRFSAERLKGVDSTLKIQPAELGDSAVYLCASSPGTSGASYNEQFFGPGTRLTVL.

This sequence joins TRBV27 and TRBJ2-5, with TRBD1 matching 7 bases. Unmatched junction bases numbered 2, after V lost 3 bases and J lost 4 bases. This CDR3 comprises 13 residues. CDR1 is MNHEY, CDR2 SMNVEV, per germline (reference sequence). This chain's CDR3 is CASSFTGAETQYF. As DNA, the CDR3 is TGTGCCAGCAGTTTCACAGGGGCAGAGACCCAGTACTTC.

This clonotype was counted only a few times. The J gene is TRBJ1-2, the V gene TRBV20-1; tentatively, D is TRBD1 (5 bases). The V and J ends lost 2 bases and 5 bases respectively, with 12 bases between them. The length of the CDR3 is 13 residues. CDR1 is DFQATT and CDR2 is SNEGSKA in the germline V gene (reference sequence). CDR3 nucleotide sequence: TGCAGTGCTAGAAGAAGACAGTTTTATGGCTACACCTTC. Translation gives CSARRRQFYGYTF.

The rearrangement links TRBV6-1 to TRBJ2-3; tentative D call: TRBD2 (6 bases). This CDR3 is 15 amino acids long. CDR1 and CDR2 (germline): MNHNS, SASEGT. V lost 3 bases, J lost 0 bases, and 10 bases lay in between. The CDR3 is CASSDTSYSTDTQYF. The CDR3 DNA reads TGTGCCAGCAGTGATACTAGCTATAGCACAGATACGCAGTATTTT.

This clonotype came up many times. The CDR3 region is CASSHDPDTLYGYTF. As DNA, the CDR3 is TGCGCCAGCAGCCACGATCCTGACACCCTGTATGGCTACACCTTC. This chain connects TRBV4-1 to TRBJ1-2; D is unresolved. Trimming pared 3 bases from V and 5 bases from J, leaving 16 bases between. This CDR3 region has 15 residues. Germline CDR1 reads MGHRA; CDR2 reads YSYEKL.

Ten or more counts support this clonotype. V usage is TRBV7-9 and J usage is TRBJ2-5; no firm D call. V was cut by 3 bases and J by 1 base, with 9 bases left in between. Per the germline V gene, CDR1 is SEHNR and CDR2 is FQNEAQ (reference sequence). This CDR3 spans 14 amino acids. CDR3 region: CASSFPGPQETQYF. CDR3 nucleotide sequence: TGTGCCAGCAGCTTTCCTGGGCCCCAAGAGACCCAGTACTTC.